Below are 20 T cell receptor beta chains sequenced from a single sample in a study of neoadjuvant anti-PD-1 for oral cavity cancer. Method: immunoSEQ multiplex PCR; TCRdb's copy keeps in-frame clones and lacks some. The table includes thousands of clones, around 74% detected once. The time point denotes: after neoadjuvant nivolumab, at surgical resection. The specimen was PBMCs, collected after nivolumab (anti-PD-1) treatment. These receptors came from a person between 40 and 79 years old with oral cavity squamous cell carcinoma.

This clone was observed a handful of times. The chain carries TRBV4-3 and TRBJ1-6, with TRBD1 as a possible D gene (5 bases). The CDR3 contains 15 residues. Trimming stripped 1 base from V and 10 bases from J, with 14 bases between. Germline loops: CDR1 LGHNA, CDR2 YSLEER. The CDR3 region has the DNA TGCGCCAGCAGCCAAGCCAGGGAAGGATGGTCACCCCTCCACTTT. Its translation: CASSQAREGWSPLHF.

The gene calls are TRBV15 and TRBJ1-3, with D unclear. Germline V gene data show CDR1 as LNHNV and CDR2 as YYDKDF (reference sequence). The CDR3 runs to 15 residues. V lost 0 bases and J lost 2, with 8 bases in between. The CDR3 sequence is CATSRDPGAGNTIYF. The CDR3 nucleotides read TGTGCCACCAGCAGAGATCCGGGCGCTGGAAACACCATATATTTT.

This clone was counted between two and nine times. The chain has TRBV5-5 and TRBJ2-4; D gene uncertain. This CDR3 has 12 amino acids. CDR1 SGHKS and CDR2 YYEKEE come from the germline V gene (reference sequence). V shed 6 bases and J shed 5 bases, with 9 bases lying between them. The CDR3 DNA reads TGTGCCAGCACCCCCCGGGAAAACATTCAGTACTTC. It encodes CASTPRENIQYF.

V gene TRBV4-1 combines with J gene TRBJ2-3; D is possibly TRBD1 (5 bases). Germline V gives CDR1 MGHRA, CDR2 YSYEKL. The CDR3 extends over 17 amino acids. V was shortened by 0 bases and J by 5 bases, with 18 bases between the two germline ends. The CDR3 coding sequence is TGCGCCAGCAGCCAAGATGGGCATTTTGGGGCCGAAGATACGCAGTATTTT. This codes for CASSQDGHFGAEDTQYF.

This clone was recorded only once. This chain links TRBV13 with TRBJ2-7; possible D gene TRBD1, 7 bases. The germline V gene has CDR1 PRHDT and CDR2 FYEKMQ (reference sequence). This CDR3 is 16 amino acids long. Trimming left V 5 bases short and J 2 bases short, with 19 bases between. The CDR3 DNA reads TGTGCCAGCAGCCCCCTTCGGCAGGGGGGACCCTACGAGCAGTACTTC. Its translation: CASSPLRQGGPYEQYF.

The chain recombines TRBV6-6 with TRBJ1-5, with D tentatively TRBD1 (5 bases). Germline-derived CDR1 and CDR2 are MNHNY and SVGAGI (reference sequence). There are 16 residues in the CDR3. V was cut by 0 bases and J by 4 bases, with 13 bases left in between. CDR3 bases: TGTGCCAGCAGTTACTCGACCTCAGGGCTGAATCAGCCCCAGCATTTT. Translating it yields CASSYSTSGLNQPQHF.

The CDR3 spells CASRESADTQYF. As DNA, the CDR3 is TGCGCCAGCAGGGAAAGCGCAGATACGCAGTATTTT. V usage is TRBV5-1 and J usage is TRBJ2-3; D unresolved. V shed 5 bases and J shed 4 bases, with 8 bases lying between them. Germline loops: CDR1 SGHRS, CDR2 YFSETQ. The CDR3 length is 12 residues.

The chain carries TRBV5-1 and TRBJ2-3; D is unclear. V was cut by 3 bases and J by 2 bases, with 4 bases left in between. CDR3 length equals 12 residues. Per germline, CDR1 SGHRS and CDR2 YFSETQ. The CDR3 loop is CASSYDTDTQYF. DNA for the CDR3: TGCGCCAGCAGCTACGACACAGATACGCAGTATTTT.

This clone has only a few counts. V usage is TRBV13 and J usage is TRBJ1-6; 10 positions agree with TRBD1. V dropped 4 bases and J dropped 6; count of bases not matched to a gene: 6. Germline V gives CDR1 PRHDT, CDR2 FYEKMQ (reference sequence). The CDR3 loop spans 16 amino acids. CDR3: CASSSDRGPSNSPLHF. For the CDR3, the DNA is TGTGCCAGCAGCTCCGACAGGGGGCCGAGTAATTCACCCCTCCACTTT.

This chain joins TRBV5-6 and TRBJ1-4, with D perhaps matching TRBD1 (5 bases). CDR3 size: 16 residues. Germline loops: CDR1 SGHDT, CDR2 YYEEEE. Trimming cost V 2 bases and J 8 bases, with 19 bases left between them. CDR3 DNA sequence: TGTGCCAGCAGCTTTCTGGGACGTCTCAGGGACGAAAAACTGTTTTTT. Protein sequence: CASSFLGRLRDEKLFF.

The gene calls are TRBV19 and TRBJ1-5; D not resolved. Germline V lookup: CDR1 LNHDA, CDR2 SQIVND (reference sequence). The CDR3 is 14 amino acids. V lost 2 bases and J 7 bases, leaving 12 bases between the germline ends. The CDR3 region has the DNA TGTGCCAGTAGTATACTTGGCCCGGAGCAGCCCCAGCATTTT. This sequence encodes CASSILGPEQPQHF.

The chain links TRBV6-5 to TRBJ1-2; 9 bases fit TRBD1. With V trimmed by 1 base and J by 1 base, 4 bases remained unmatched. Germline CDR1 and CDR2: MNHEY and SVGAGI. The CDR3 spans 16 residues. The CDR3 sequence is CASSYFGGQGNYGYTF. The DNA for the CDR3 is TGTGCCAGCAGTTACTTCGGGGGACAGGGTAACTATGGCTACACCTTC.

The chain recombines TRBV11-2 with TRBJ1-1; possibly TRBD1 for D (5 bases). CDR1 is SGHAT and CDR2 is FQNNGV in the germline V gene. The CDR3 has 14 residues. Trimming removed 5 bases from V and 2 bases from J, with 12 bases in between. Here the CDR3 reads CASSPRTSNTEAFF. The CDR3 DNA reads as TGTGCCAGCAGCCCTCGGACAAGTAACACTGAAGCTTTCTTT.

The chain joins TRBV6-4 to TRBJ1-2, with a possible D match to TRBD1 (5 bases). Per germline, CDR1 MRHNA and CDR2 SNTAGT. The germline V and J ends were trimmed by 3 bases and 8 bases, with 13 bases remaining between them. CDR3 size: 13 residues. The DNA for the CDR3 is TGTGCCAGCAGTGATCAGGGAACAGGAGGCTACACCTTC. Translated: CASSDQGTGGYTF.

The chain carries TRBV28 and TRBJ2-3; tentative D call: TRBD1 (6 bases). Trimming removed 6 bases from V and 2 bases from J, with 18 bases in between. The CDR3 runs 16 residues. The V gene's germline CDR1 is MDHEN and CDR2 SYDVKM. CDR3 sequence reads: CASSPPAGDVTDTQYF. CDR3 bases: TGTGCCAGCAGCCCACCGGCAGGGGACGTCACAGATACGCAGTATTTT.

CDR3 DNA: TGTGCCAGCAGCTTAATTATGGGACAGCCAGGGGAGCTGTTTTTT. Translated: CASSLIMGQPGELFF. The chain links TRBV7-9 to TRBJ2-2; 7 positions match TRBD1. Germline CDR1 is SEHNR and CDR2 is FQNEAQ (reference sequence). J was trimmed by 8 bases and V by 2 bases; bases with no gene match: 8. CDR3 size: 15 residues. Filled out from reference TRBV7-9 and TRBJ2-2, the complete variable domain reads DTGVSQNPRHKITKRGQNVTFRCDPISEHNRLYWYRQTLGQGPEFLTYFQNEAQLEKSRLLSDRFSAERPKGSFSTLEIQRTEQGDSAMYLCASSLIMGQPGELFFGEGSRLTVL.

V usage is TRBV19 and J usage is TRBJ1-2; TRBD1 might be the D (5 bases). CDR1 and CDR2 (germline): LNHDA, SQIVND (reference sequence). This CDR3 has 14 amino acids. V was trimmed by 3 bases and J by 7 bases, leaving 15 bases between them. CDR3 loop: CASSIGAVGTGYTF. CDR3 coding DNA: TGTGCCAGTAGTATCGGGGCAGTGGGGACTGGCTACACCTTC.

The chain carries TRBV5-6 and TRBJ1-2, with 11 nucleotides matching TRBD1. Germline V lookup: CDR1 SGHDT, CDR2 YYEEEE. The junction had 6 bases not matched to a gene; V was cut back by 4 bases and J by 7 bases. The CDR3 loop spans 14 amino acids. The CDR3 loop reads CASSLGQGASGYTF. In DNA form, the CDR3 reads TGTGCCAGCAGCCTTGGACAGGGGGCGAGTGGCTACACCTTC.

The V call is TRBV18, the J call TRBJ2-7; D possibly corresponds to TRBD2 (5 bases). The V and J ends lost 0 bases and 6 bases respectively, with 15 bases between them. Looked up from germline, CDR1 is KGHSH and CDR2 is LQKENI. CDR3 length: 15 residues. The DNA of the CDR3 is TGTGCCAGCTCACCACCGGTCGGGGATGAGTCCGAGCAGTACTTC. It encodes CASSPPVGDESEQYF.

This chain links TRBV2 with TRBJ2-1; 7 bases are shared with TRBD2. The V gene end was trimmed by 8 bases and the J gene end by 6 bases; junction bases not matched to a gene: 7. CDR3 length: 13 residues. Germline V gene data show CDR1 as SNHLY and CDR2 as FYNNEI. The CDR3 coding sequence is TGTGCCAGCCCTGGGGGGGTGGGCAATGAGCAGTTCTTC. It translates to CASPGGVGNEQFF.